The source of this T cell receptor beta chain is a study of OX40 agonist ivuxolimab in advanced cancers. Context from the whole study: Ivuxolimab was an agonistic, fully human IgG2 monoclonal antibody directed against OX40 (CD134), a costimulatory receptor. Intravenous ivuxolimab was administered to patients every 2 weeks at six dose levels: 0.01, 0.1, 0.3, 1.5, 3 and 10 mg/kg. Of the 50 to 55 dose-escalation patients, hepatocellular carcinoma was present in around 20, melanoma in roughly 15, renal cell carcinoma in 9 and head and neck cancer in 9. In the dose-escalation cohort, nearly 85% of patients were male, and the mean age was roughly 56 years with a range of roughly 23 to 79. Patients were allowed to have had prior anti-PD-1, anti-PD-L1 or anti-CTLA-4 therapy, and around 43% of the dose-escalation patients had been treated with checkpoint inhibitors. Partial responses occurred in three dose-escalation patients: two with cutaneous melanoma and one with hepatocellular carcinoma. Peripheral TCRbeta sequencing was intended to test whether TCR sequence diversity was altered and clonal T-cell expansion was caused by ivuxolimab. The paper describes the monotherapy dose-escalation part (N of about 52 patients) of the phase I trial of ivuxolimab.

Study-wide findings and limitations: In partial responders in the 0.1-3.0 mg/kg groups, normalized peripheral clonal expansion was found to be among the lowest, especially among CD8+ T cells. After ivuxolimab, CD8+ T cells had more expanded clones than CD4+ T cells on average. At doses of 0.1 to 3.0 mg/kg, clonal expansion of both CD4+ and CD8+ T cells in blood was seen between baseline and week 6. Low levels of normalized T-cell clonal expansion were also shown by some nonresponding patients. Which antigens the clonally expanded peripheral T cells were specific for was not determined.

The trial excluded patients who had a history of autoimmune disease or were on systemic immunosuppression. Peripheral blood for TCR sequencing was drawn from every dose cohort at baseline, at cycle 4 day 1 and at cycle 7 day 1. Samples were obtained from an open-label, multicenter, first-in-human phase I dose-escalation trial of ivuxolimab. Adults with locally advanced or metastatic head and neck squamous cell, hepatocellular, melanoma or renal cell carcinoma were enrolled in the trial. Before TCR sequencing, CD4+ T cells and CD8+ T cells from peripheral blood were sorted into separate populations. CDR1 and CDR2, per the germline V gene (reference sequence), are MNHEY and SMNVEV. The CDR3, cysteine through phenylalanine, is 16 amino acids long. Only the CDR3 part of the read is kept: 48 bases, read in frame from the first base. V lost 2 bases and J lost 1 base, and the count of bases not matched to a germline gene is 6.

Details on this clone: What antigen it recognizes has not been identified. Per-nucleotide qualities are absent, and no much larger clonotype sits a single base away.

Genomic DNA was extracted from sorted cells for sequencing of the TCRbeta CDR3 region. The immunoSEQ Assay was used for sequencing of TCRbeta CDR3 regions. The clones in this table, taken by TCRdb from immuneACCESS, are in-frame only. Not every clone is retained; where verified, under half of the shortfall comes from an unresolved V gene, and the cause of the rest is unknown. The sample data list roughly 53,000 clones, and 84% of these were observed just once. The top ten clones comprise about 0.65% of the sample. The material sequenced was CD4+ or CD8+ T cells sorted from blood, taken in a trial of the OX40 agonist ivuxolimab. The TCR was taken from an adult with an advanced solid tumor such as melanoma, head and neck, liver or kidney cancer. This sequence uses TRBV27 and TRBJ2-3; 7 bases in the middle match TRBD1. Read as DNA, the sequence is TGTGCCAGCAGTTTACCGACAGGGACAGGCACAGATACGCAGTATTTT. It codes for CASSLPTGTGTDTQYF.